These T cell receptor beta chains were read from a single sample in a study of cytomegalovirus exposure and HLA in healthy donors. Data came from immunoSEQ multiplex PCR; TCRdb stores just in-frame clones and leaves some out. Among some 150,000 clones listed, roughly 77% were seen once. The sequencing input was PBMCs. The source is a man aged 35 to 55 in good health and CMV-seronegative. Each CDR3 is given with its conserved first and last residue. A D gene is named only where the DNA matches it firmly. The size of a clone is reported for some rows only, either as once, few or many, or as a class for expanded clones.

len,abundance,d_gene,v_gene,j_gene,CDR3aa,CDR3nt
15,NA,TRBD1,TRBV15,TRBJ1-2,CATSREGSAGGGYTF,TGTGCCACCAGCAGAGAGGGATCGGCAGGGGGAGGCTACACCTTC
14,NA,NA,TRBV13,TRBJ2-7,CASSSGFPSYEQYF,TGTGCCAGCAGCTCAGGTTTCCCTTCCTACGAGCAGTACTTC
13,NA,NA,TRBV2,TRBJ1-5,CASSIGQNQPQHF,TGTGCCAGCAGTATAGGACAGAATCAGCCCCAGCATTTT
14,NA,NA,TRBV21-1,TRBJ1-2,CASSNYQGENGYTF,TGTGCCAGCAGCAATTATCAGGGTGAGAATGGCTACACCTTC
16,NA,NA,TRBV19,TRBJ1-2,CASSLPDRLGGGGYTF,TGTGCCAGTAGTCTCCCCGACAGGTTAGGAGGTGGAGGCTACACCTTC
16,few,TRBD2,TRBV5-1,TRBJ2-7,CASSWGGLGLGYEQYF,TGCGCCAGCAGCTGGGGGGGGTTGGGACTTGGGTACGAGCAGTACTTC
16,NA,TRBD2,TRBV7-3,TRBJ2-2,CASSLTAGVSDGELFF,TGTGCCAGCAGCTTAACGGCGGGGGTCAGTGACGGGGAGCTGTTTTTT
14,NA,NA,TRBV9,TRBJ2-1,CASSVGRGRDEQFF,TGTGCCAGCAGCGTAGGCCGGGGTCGGGATGAGCAGTTCTTC
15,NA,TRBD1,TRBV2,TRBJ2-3,CASSAGQGGSDTQYF,TGTGCCAGCAGTGCTGGACAGGGCGGATCAGATACGCAGTATTTT
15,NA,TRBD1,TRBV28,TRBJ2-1,CASSPLDRENNEQFF,TGTGCCAGCAGTCCCCTTGACAGGGAAAACAATGAGCAGTTCTTC
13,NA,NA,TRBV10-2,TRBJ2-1,CATGGTSYNEQFF,TGCGCCACCGGAGGGACTTCCTACAATGAGCAGTTCTTC